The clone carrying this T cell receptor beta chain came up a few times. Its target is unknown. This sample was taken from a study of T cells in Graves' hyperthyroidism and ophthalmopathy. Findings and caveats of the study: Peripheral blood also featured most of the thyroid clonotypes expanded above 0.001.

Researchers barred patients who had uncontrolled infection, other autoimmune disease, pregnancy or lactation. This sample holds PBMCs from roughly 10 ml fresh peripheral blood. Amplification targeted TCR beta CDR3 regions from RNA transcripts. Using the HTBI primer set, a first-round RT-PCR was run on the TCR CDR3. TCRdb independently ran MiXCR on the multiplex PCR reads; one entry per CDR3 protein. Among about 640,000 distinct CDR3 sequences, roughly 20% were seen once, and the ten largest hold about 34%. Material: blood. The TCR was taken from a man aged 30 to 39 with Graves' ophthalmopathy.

For the CDR3, the DNA is TGTGCCAGCAGCTTACCGTCCTACGGAGATACGCAGTATTTT. Protein: CASSLPSYGDTQYF. The V gene is TRBV7-9, the J gene TRBJ2-3, with D hard to call. Trimming stripped 2 bases from V and 5 bases from J, with 11 bases between. Germline V lookup: CDR1 SEHNR, CDR2 FQNEAQ (reference sequence). CDR3 length: 14 amino acids.